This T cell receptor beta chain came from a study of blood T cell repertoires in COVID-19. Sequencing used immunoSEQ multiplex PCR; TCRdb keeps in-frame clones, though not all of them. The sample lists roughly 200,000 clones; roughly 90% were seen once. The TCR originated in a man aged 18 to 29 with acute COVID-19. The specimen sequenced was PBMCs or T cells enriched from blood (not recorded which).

CDR3 nucleotide sequence: TGTGCCACCAGTGATCGATTTGGGGGGCCCACTAGCGGGATAAACTACGAGCAGTACTTC. Amino acids: CATSDRFGGPTSGINYEQYF. The chain carries TRBV24-1 and TRBJ2-7; 10 bases fit TRBD2. Trimming at V came to 3 bases and at J to 3 bases, leaving 19 bases not matched to a gene. CDR1 and CDR2 from the germline V gene are KGHDR and SFDVKD. The CDR3 extends over 20 amino acids.